This T cell receptor (beta chain) was obtained from a study of cytomegalovirus exposure and HLA in healthy donors. In the case of this clone: As yet, its antigen is unknown.

Findings of the study overall: With high specificity and sensitivity, the classifier reportedly diagnosed cytomegalovirus status. Associated with cytomegalovirus, according to the listing, were 150 to 200 TCR beta chains.

Clones were read by immunoSEQ multiplex PCR, and TCRdb kept only the in-frame ones, dropping some. The data show 250,000 to 400,000 clones, with roughly 88% seen just once and about 0.96% held by the top ten. The CDR3 has 15 residues. Trimming pared 5 bases from V and 1 base from J, leaving 13 bases between. Germline CDR1 is SSHAT and CDR2 is FNYEAQ (reference sequence). This chain joins TRBV7-7 and TRBJ2-3; weak D call: TRBD2 (6 bases). This receptor was identified in a man aged 25 to 40 in good health and CMV-seronegative. The sequencing sample was made of PBMCs. The DNA of the CDR3 is TGTGCCAGCAGCCTCACTTGGGGGGGCACAGATACGCAGTATTTT. Its protein is CASSLTWGGTDTQYF.